This T cell receptor beta chain was captured by sequencing in a study of T cell repertoires in cytomegalovirus infection. On the study more broadly: Shared public TCR beta signatures pointed to both CMV infection and a matching HLA type. Study findings and constraints: Dominating the ex vivo response were TCR beta clonotypes that were CMV-specific and HLA-C-restricted.

Germline CDR1 and CDR2: SGHTA and FQGNSA. The germline V and J ends were trimmed by 4 bases and 3 bases, with 19 bases remaining between them. The CDR3 loop spans 18 amino acids. TCRdb reanalysed the reads using MiXCR and keeps one entry per CDR3 protein. The table has 250,000 or so distinct CDR3 sequences, approximately 17% seen once. Ten or more counts support this clonotype. Its antigen is unknown. The chain joins TRBV7-2 to TRBJ1-6, with D perhaps TRBD1 (5 bases). This receptor was identified in a human donor in good health (CMV status not recorded). Some clones in this sample may be carry-over from other donors' samples. Sequenced material: CD8+ T cells from PBMCs. CDR3 region: CASSSGGSLRIYNSPLHF. Here the CDR3 DNA reads TGTGCCAGCAGCTCGGGGGGGTCGCTCCGTATCTATAATTCACCCCTCCACTTT.